This TCR beta chain was captured in a study of blood T cell repertoires in COVID-19. Overall study: Italy, Spain and the United States were the sources of the convalescent and acute COVID-19 samples. The analysed material was cDNA or gDNA that came from T cells, B-cell-depleted T cells, or PBMCs.

Assignment of participants to cohorts was predicated upon participant-reported clinical history. Cohort 3 recovery required two negative PCRs, clearance, or symptom resolution. The data were produced by immunoSEQ multiplex PCR, yet TCRdb's version contains in-frame clones alone and is incomplete. The table records over 150,000 clones, approximately 82% of them present only once. Trimming stripped 7 bases from V and 2 bases from J, with 8 bases between. Germline-derived CDR1 and CDR2 are MDHEN and SYDVKM. The CDR3 is 12 amino acids. The rearrangement links TRBV28 to TRBJ1-1; D is ambiguous. The source of this sequence is a woman in her 50s who had recovered from COVID-19. Sequencing was done on a sample of PBMCs or T cells enriched from blood (not recorded which). The CDR3 region is CASTLYNTEAFF. The CDR3, as DNA: TGTGCCAGCACGCTATATAACACTGAAGCTTTCTTT.